The 5 T cell receptor beta chains below all came from one sample that was sequenced in a study of chemoradiotherapy in HPV16-positive cancers. Data came from immunoSEQ multiplex PCR; TCRdb stores just in-frame clones and leaves some out. Here the sample spans some 5,000 clones, 70% to 80% being singletons. The sequenced sample was tumor tissue, obtained from a patient who underwent chemoradiotherapy. These receptors originate from a human donor with HPV-associated anogenital cancer.

The V gene is TRBV2, the J gene TRBJ1-5; maybe TRBD1 (6 bases). V was clipped by 6 bases and J by 4 bases, with 16 bases between them. The CDR3 covers 15 residues. Germline CDR1 and CDR2: SNHLY and FYNNEI. CDR3 region: CASSDIQGFNQPQHF. In DNA form, the CDR3 reads TGTGCCAGCAGCGATATTCAGGGGTTTAATCAGCCCCAGCATTTT.

The chain combines TRBV4-3 with TRBJ2-3, with 8 bases identical to TRBD1. Unmatched junction bases numbered 18, after V lost 4 bases and J lost 6 bases. Germline V CDR1 and CDR2: LGHNA, YSLEER. CDR3 length: 18 amino acids. This CDR3 is CASSPFSPAGGGEDTQYF. CDR3 DNA: TGCGCCAGCAGCCCGTTCTCACCAGCAGGGGGCGGTGAGGATACGCAGTATTTT.

V usage is TRBV6-6 and J usage is TRBJ1-1; 9 positions match TRBD1. There are 15 residues in the CDR3. Germline CDR1 MNHNY, CDR2 SVGAGI (reference sequence). The J segment lost 6 bases and the V segment lost 2 bases, leaving 7 bases of the junction unmatched. The CDR3 coding sequence is TGTGCCAGCAGTTACCCCGGGACAGGGACACCTGAAGCTTTCTTT. It encodes CASSYPGTGTPEAFF.

The chain combines TRBV6-4 with TRBJ2-3; D is perhaps TRBD2 (6 bases). The CDR3 is 14 residues long. Deletions cut 6 bases from V and 2 bases from J, with 12 bases between. CDR1 is MRHNA and CDR2 is SNTAGT in the germline V gene. The CDR3 is CASSGDSPTDTQYF. The CDR3 nucleotides read TGTGCCAGCAGCGGGGACTCCCCCACAGATACGCAGTATTTT.

The chain employs TRBV19 and TRBJ1-3, with a weak D call TRBD1 (6 bases). Germline CDR1 and CDR2: LNHDA and SQIVND (reference sequence). V was pared by 5 bases and J by 0 bases, with 11 bases between. The CDR3 extends over 15 amino acids. Here the CDR3 DNA reads TGTGCCAGTAGTGACCTACAGGGCTCTGGAAACACCATATATTTT. It is translated as CASSDLQGSGNTIYF.